Listed here are 27 T cell receptor beta chains from one sample, sequenced in a study of human T cells and chemical hapten exposure. TCRdb processed the RACE reads anew with MiXCR; each CDR3 protein has one entry. Among more than 300,000 distinct CDR3 sequences listed, 5.1% were seen once. This sample's time point: pre-sensitization, week 0. Treatment noted: therapeutic diphenylcyclopropenone sensitization with weekly scalp DPC. Sample: whole blood, taken in connection with sensitization to the hapten diphenylcyclopropenone (DPC). These receptor sequences come from a woman in her forties or fifties with alopecia areata. Some clones in this sample may be carry-over from other donors' samples.

At least ten counts were recorded for this clonotype. The gene calls are TRBV7-2 and TRBJ2-5, with TRBD2 matching over 8 bases. CDR3 length: 14 amino acids. V shed 1 base, J shed 4 bases, and the junction held 2 bases outside the gene matches. Germline CDR1 SGHTA, CDR2 FQGNSA. The CDR3 protein is CASSLGGRIETQYF. The CDR3 DNA reads TGTGCCAGCAGCTTAGGCGGGAGGATAGAGACCCAGTACTTC. Drawing the rest from reference TRBV7-2 and TRBJ2-5, the complete variable domain is GAGVSQSPSNKVTEKGKDVELRCDPISGHTALYWYRQSLGQGLEFLIYFQGNSAPDKSGLPSDRFSAERTGGSVSTLTIQRTQQEDSAVYLCASSLGGRIETQYFGPGTRLLVL.

This clonotype has a count of ten or more. The chain combines TRBV20-1 with TRBJ2-1; 11 nucleotides match TRBD2. The CDR3 loop spans 16 amino acids. CDR1 is DFQATT, CDR2 SNEGSKA, per germline (reference sequence). The V and J ends lost 3 bases and 1 base, in that order; junction bases with no gene match: 5. The CDR3 sequence: CSARPSGRRSYNEQFF. In DNA form, the CDR3 reads TGCAGTGCTAGGCCTAGCGGGAGGCGTTCCTACAATGAGCAGTTCTTC.

The table lists this clonotype with many counts. The chain is built from TRBV6-6 and TRBJ2-7, with TRBD2 matching over 12 bases. Germline trimming cut 4 bases from V and 7 bases from J; bases unmatched to any gene: 5. This CDR3 spans 14 amino acids. Germline loops: CDR1 MNHNY, CDR2 SVGAGI (reference sequence). The CDR3 loop is CASSSSGRAKEQYF. The CDR3 DNA reads TGTGCCAGCAGTTCTAGCGGGAGGGCTAAGGAGCAGTACTTC.

There are many counts of this clonotype. The V and J genes are TRBV7-3 and TRBJ1-2; 8 bases agree with TRBD1. Germline V gene data show CDR1 as SGHTA and CDR2 as FQGTGA. V shed 1 base and J 5 bases; nucleotides not matched to a gene: 18. The CDR3 has 19 residues. The CDR3 DNA follows: TGTGCCAGCAGCTTAAATTTGGAGGACAGGGAGGAATCGTGGTATGGCTACACCTTC. Translating it yields CASSLNLEDREESWYGYTF.

This rearrangement joins TRBV3-1 to TRBJ1-2; 8 bases agree with TRBD1. Trimming took 1 base from V and 5 from J; bases not matched to a gene: 6. CDR1 and CDR2 (germline): LGHDT, YNNKEL (reference sequence). The CDR3 totals 15 residues. CDR3 bases: TGTGCCAGCAGCCAAGGAAACAGGGGGGCTTATGGCTACACCTTC. Its protein is CASSQGNRGAYGYTF.

This clonotype has only a few counts. This chain connects TRBV5-1 to TRBJ2-3, with 7 bases aligning to TRBD2. The germline CDR1 and CDR2 sequences are SGHRS and YFSETQ. The CDR3 has 16 amino acids. With 4 bases clipped from V and 2 bases from J, the junction kept 10 bases outside the gene matches. CDR3 in DNA: TGCGCCAGCAGCCGCCTCTCTCTAGCGGACACAGATACGCAGTATTTT. Protein: CASSRLSLADTDTQYF.

This clonotype was counted only a few times. V usage is TRBV19 and J usage is TRBJ1-5; D unresolved. This CDR3 has 12 residues. V gave up 3 bases and J gave up 4 bases, with 4 bases separating them. Germline values: CDR1 LNHDA, CDR2 SQIVND (reference sequence). Here the CDR3 reads CASSMMNQPQHF. The CDR3 DNA follows: TGTGCCAGTAGTATGATGAATCAGCCCCAGCATTTT.

This chain joins TRBV24-1 and TRBJ2-1, with TRBD1 matching 10 bases. The CDR3 spans 15 residues. Germline V gene lookup returns CDR1 KGHDR and CDR2 SFDVKD. The J segment lost 7 bases and the V segment lost 5 bases, leaving 7 bases of the junction unmatched. The CDR3 DNA follows: TGTGCCACCAGTGCTACGGGACAGGGGAGGAATGAGCAGTTCTTC. The encoded protein is CATSATGQGRNEQFF.

Only a few counts were recorded for this clonotype. The CDR3 DNA is TGTGCCAGCAGCATGAGCGGGAGTAAGTTCTTC. Translation gives CASSMSGSKFF. The chain carries TRBV7-2 and TRBJ2-1; 8 nucleotides match TRBD2. Germline V gene sequence: CDR1 SGHTA, CDR2 FQGNSA. This CDR3 comprises 11 residues. V shed 5 bases and J 14 bases; nucleotides not matched to a gene: 5.

The rearrangement links TRBV6-1 to TRBJ2-1, with 7 bases aligning to TRBD2. Germline CDR1 is MNHNS and CDR2 is SASEGT. The V segment lost 2 bases and the J segment 8 bases; nucleotides outside the gene matches: 9. The length of the CDR3 is 15 residues. The CDR3 nucleotides are TGTGCCAGCAGTGAAATAATGTTGGGAGGGCATGAGCAGTTCTTC. Translated: CASSEIMLGGHEQFF.

The chain links TRBV3-1 to TRBJ2-3; TRBD2 aligns across 12 bases. This CDR3 has 16 residues. Germline V gene lookup returns CDR1 LGHDT and CDR2 YNNKEL (reference sequence). The J segment lost 5 bases and the V segment lost 1 base, leaving 4 bases of the junction unmatched. The CDR3 loop is CASSQASGGAGDTQYF. CDR3 nucleotides: TGTGCCAGCAGCCAAGCTAGCGGGGGGGCCGGAGATACGCAGTATTTT.

The J gene is TRBJ1-1, the V gene TRBV12-3 or TRBV12-4, with unresolved D. The CDR3 loop spans 13 amino acids. V shed 2 bases and J shed 7 bases, with 11 bases lying between them. CDR3 region: CASSLISTVEAFF. Here the CDR3 DNA reads TGTGCCAGCAGTTTAATCTCCACAGTTGAAGCTTTCTTT.

This clonotype was counted between two and nine times. The rearrangement joins TRBV25-1 to TRBJ2-4, with a possible D match to TRBD2 (5 bases). The V gene's germline CDR1 is MGHDK and CDR2 SYGVNS. The CDR3 length is 16 residues. Trimming pared 6 bases from V and 1 base from J, leaving 16 bases between. The CDR3 bases are TGTGCCAGCAGGGCCCCTGGGAGCACGGCCAAAAACATTCAGTACTTC. It codes for CASRAPGSTAKNIQYF. The full variable domain, with the rest looked up from reference TRBV25-1 and TRBJ2-4, is EADIYQTPRYLVIGTGKKITLECSQTMGHDKMYWYQQDPGMELHLIHYSYGVNSTEKGDLSSESTVSRIRTEHFPLTLESARPSHTSQYLCASRAPGSTAKNIQYFGAGTRLSVL.

This clonotype was observed at least ten times. The chain has TRBV28 and TRBJ2-7; unclear D gene. The CDR3 has 9 amino acids. The germline V gene has CDR1 MDHEN and CDR2 SYDVKM. Trimming removed 8 bases from V and 5 bases from J, with 4 bases in between. Here the CDR3 DNA reads TGTGCCAGCGGGAACGAGCAGTACTTC. Translated: CASGNEQYF.

Many counts were recorded for this clonotype. The V and J genes are TRBV29-1 and TRBJ2-5; the match to TRBD1 covers 10 bases. Germline V gene sequence: CDR1 SQVTM, CDR2 ANQGSEA. This CDR3 spans 14 amino acids. CDR3 residues: CSQRGDRGDETQYF. The DNA of the CDR3 is TGCAGTCAAAGAGGGGACAGGGGAGATGAGACCCAGTACTTC.

This clonotype was found many times. J is TRBJ2-7 and V is TRBV7-9; D is ambiguous. The germline V and J ends were trimmed by 4 bases and 4 bases, with 8 bases remaining between them. CDR3 length: 12 amino acids. The germline V gene has CDR1 SEHNR and CDR2 FQNEAQ (reference sequence). CDR3 DNA: TGTGCCAGCAGCTCCCTCGGGTACGAGCAGTACTTC. It specifies CASSSLGYEQYF. Using reference TRBV7-9 and TRBJ2-7 for the parts outside the CDR3, the full variable domain is DTGVSQNPRHKITKRGQNVTFRCDPISEHNRLYWYRQTLGQGPEFLTYFQNEAQLEKSRLLSDRFSAERPKGSFSTLEIQRTEQGDSAMYLCASSSLGYEQYFGPGTRLTVT.

This clonotype was observed a handful of times. The chain combines TRBV12-3 or TRBV12-4 with TRBJ1-1; D unclear. This CDR3 has 14 residues. The germline V and J ends were trimmed by 6 bases and 4 bases, with 15 bases remaining between them. CDR3 protein: CASRLLGRSTEAFF. Here the CDR3 DNA reads TGTGCCAGCAGGCTTCTCGGTAGGAGCACTGAAGCTTTCTTT.

This clonotype occurred many times. The J gene is TRBJ2-3, the V gene TRBV27; 11 bases match TRBD2. Looked up from germline, CDR1 is MNHEY and CDR2 is SMNVEV (reference sequence). V was pared by 8 bases and J by 4 bases, with 5 bases of the junction left unmatched. The CDR3 has 14 amino acids. The CDR3 DNA reads TGTGCCAGCGGTAGCGGGAGGGCCTCAGATACGCAGTATTTT. This codes for CASGSGRASDTQYF.

This clonotype was found many times. The genes are TRBV27 and TRBJ2-7, with TRBD1 identical over 7 bases. Germline-derived CDR1 and CDR2 are MNHEY and SMNVEV (reference sequence). The V gene end was trimmed by 5 bases and the J gene end by 3 bases; junction bases not matched to a gene: 4. The CDR3 sequence is 13 residues long. This chain's CDR3 is CASSPGQFYEQYF. The CDR3 DNA sequence: TGTGCCAGCAGTCCGGGACAGTTCTACGAGCAGTACTTC.

This clonotype was detected ten times or more. The chain couples TRBV9 to TRBJ2-5; tentatively, D is TRBD2 (5 bases). The CDR3 covers 14 residues. The germline CDR1 and CDR2 sequences are SGDLS and YYNGEE. Deletions cut 2 bases from V and 2 bases from J, with 10 bases between. The DNA for the CDR3 is TGTGCCAGCAGCGTTTCCGGACTTCAAGAGACCCAGTACTTC. The encoded protein is CASSVSGLQETQYF.

This clonotype was seen many times. The V call is TRBV6-1, the J call TRBJ1-5; 7 nucleotides agree with TRBD1. Germline values: CDR1 MNHNS, CDR2 SASEGT. J was trimmed by 1 base and V by 8 bases; bases with no gene match: 5. There are 14 residues in the CDR3. CDR3 sequence: CASRDRVSNQPQHF. The CDR3 DNA reads TGTGCCAGCCGGGACAGAGTAAGCAATCAGCCCCAGCATTTT.

This clonotype was seen a handful of times. Here the CDR3 reads CASSSQGFDYGYTF. As DNA, the CDR3 is TGTGCCAGCAGTTCACAGGGGTTCGACTATGGCTACACCTTC. The chain employs TRBV7-8 and TRBJ1-2; 7 bases match TRBD1. The CDR3 covers 14 residues. Germline CDR1 and CDR2: SGHVS and FQNEAQ. V trimming: 6 bases; J trimming: 3 bases; junction bases outside the gene matches: 7.

This clonotype has a handful of counts. The chain links TRBV2 to TRBJ1-2, with a weak D call TRBD1 (6 bases). CDR1 SNHLY and CDR2 FYNNEI come from the germline V gene. The CDR3 totals 15 residues. Trimming removed 1 base at V and 7 bases at J, with 16 bases between. CDR3 loop: CASSEGRGQLRGYTF. The DNA for the CDR3 is TGTGCCAGCAGTGAAGGCCGGGGGCAGTTGCGTGGCTACACCTTC.

This clonotype appeared a few times. V and J are TRBV30 and TRBJ1-1; D is uncertain. This CDR3 comprises 12 residues. Per germline, CDR1 GTSNPN and CDR2 SVGIG (reference sequence). V lost 8 bases and J 0 bases, leaving 10 bases between the germline ends. The chain's CDR3 is CARGRLNTEAFF. CDR3 DNA: TGTGCCCGCGGAAGGTTGAACACTGAAGCTTTCTTT.

J is TRBJ2-3 and V is TRBV12-3 or TRBV12-4; D gene unclear. This CDR3 comprises 13 residues. The germline V and J ends were trimmed by 6 bases and 6 bases, with 13 bases remaining between them. The CDR3 DNA sequence: TGTGCCAGCAGCCGCCCAGACGCCGATACGCAGTATTTT. Its protein product is CASSRPDADTQYF.

J is TRBJ1-2 and V is TRBV7-8, with D possibly being TRBD1 (6 bases). The CDR3 has 14 amino acids. CDR1 is SGHVS and CDR2 is FQNEAQ in the germline V gene. V lost 4 bases and J 8 bases, leaving 17 bases between the germline ends. CDR3 sequence (DNA): TGTGCCAGCAGCTCGACAGGTGCTGTGCGGGGCTACACCTTC. This sequence encodes CASSSTGAVRGYTF.

The J gene is TRBJ2-1, the V gene TRBV5-4; 16 nucleotides agree with TRBD2. From germline, CDR1 is SGHNT and CDR2 YYREEE (reference sequence). J gave up 7 bases and V 4 bases, and 8 bases lay outside the gene matches. This CDR3 comprises 17 residues. CDR3 sequence (DNA): TGTGCCAGCAGCCCACCCGGGACTAGCGGGAGGGTGAATGAGCAGTTCTTC. Translated: CASSPPGTSGRVNEQFF.